These 26 T cell receptor beta chains came from one sample sequenced in a study of T cell responses to AZD1222 COVID-19 vaccine. Libraries were prepared by immunoSEQ multiplex PCR; TCRdb keeps only in-frame clonotypes and omits some of them. The sample contains 90,000 to 120,000 clones, 70% to 90% of which appear only once. The sample here was peripheral blood, taken 28 days after the second AZD1222 dose. The source of these receptors is an adult who received the AZD1222 COVID-19 vaccine.

The chain employs TRBV4-2 and TRBJ2-7; 7 bases are shared with TRBD2. J lost 0 bases, V lost 3 bases, and 8 bases had no gene match. The CDR3 is made up of 16 amino acids. The germline V gene encodes CDR1 LGHNA and CDR2 YNFKEQ. The CDR3 DNA reads TGTGCCAGCAGCCAGGGGGGGACCTACGACTCCTACGAGCAGTACTTC. Its translation: CASSQGGTYDSYEQYF.

V is TRBV2 and J is TRBJ1-5, with D tentatively TRBD1 (5 bases). This CDR3 region has 15 residues. The germline gives CDR1 SNHLY, CDR2 FYNNEI. V was cut by 3 bases and J by 7 bases, with 16 bases left in between. DNA for the CDR3: TGTGCCAGCAGTGATCCGGCAGGGTGGCGGCAGCCCCAGCATTTT. Translated, it gives CASSDPAGWRQPQHF. Based on the CDR3 plus reference TRBV2 and TRBJ1-5, the full variable domain is EPEVTQTPSHQVTQMGQEVILRCVPISNHLYFYWYRQILGQKVEFLVSFYNNEISEKSEIFDDQFSVERPDGSNFTLKIRSTKLEDSAMYFCASSDPAGWRQPQHFGDGTRLSIL.

This clone was found once. The V and J genes are TRBV19 and TRBJ1-4, with D possibly being TRBD1 (5 bases). The V gene lost 4 bases and the J gene lost 10 bases, with 19 bases spanning the gap. The germline gives CDR1 LNHDA, CDR2 SQIVND (reference sequence). The CDR3 loop spans 15 amino acids. CDR3 residues: CASSTNSGTSGKLFF. DNA of the CDR3: TGTGCCAGTAGTACTAATTCCGGGACCTCCGGAAAACTGTTTTTT.

The chain has TRBV28 and TRBJ2-1; the D gene is possibly TRBD1 (7 bases). The V and J ends lost 6 bases and 4 bases respectively, with 16 bases between them. CDR1 is MDHEN and CDR2 is SYDVKM in the germline V gene. This CDR3 comprises 15 residues. This CDR3 reads CASSGGTAEYNEQFF. The CDR3 region has the DNA TGTGCCAGCAGCGGCGGGACAGCTGAATACAATGAGCAGTTCTTC.

The genes are TRBV30 and TRBJ1-2; D uncertain. V was trimmed by 3 bases and J by 2 bases, leaving 10 bases between them. CDR1 is GTSNPN, CDR2 SVGIG, per germline (reference sequence). This CDR3 has 13 amino acids. Written as DNA, the CDR3 is TGTGCCTGGAGAAGTCAATCGAACTATGGCTACACCTTC. Protein sequence: CAWRSQSNYGYTF.

This sequence joins TRBV19 and TRBJ1-5; tentatively, D is TRBD1 (5 bases). The ends were cut back, 3 bases at V and 8 bases at J, with 17 bases in the middle. The CDR3 is made up of 15 amino acids. The V gene's germline CDR1 is LNHDA and CDR2 SQIVND (reference sequence). CDR3 protein: CASSIEGLGREPQHF. Here the CDR3 DNA reads TGTGCCAGTAGTATTGAGGGGTTGGGGAGGGAGCCCCAGCATTTT.

The CDR3 DNA follows: TGTGCCAGCAGTTTATTGGGGGAGAGCTCCTACAATGAGCAGTTCTTC. Its translation is CASSLLGESSYNEQFF. The chain couples TRBV28 to TRBJ2-1; D might be TRBD1 or TRBD2, each matching 5 bases. The CDR3 sequence is 16 residues long. The germline CDR1 and CDR2 sequences are MDHEN and SYDVKM. V lost 1 base and J 0 bases, leaving 10 bases between the germline ends.

This clone was found once. The chain couples TRBV21-1 to TRBJ1-5. TRBV21-1 is described as a pseudogene. CDR3 length: 12 amino acids. The CDR3, as DNA: TGTGCCCCCCAGGAGAGCAATCAGCCCCAGCATTTT. It translates to CAPQESNQPQHF.

The gene calls are TRBV12-5 and TRBJ1-2, with D perhaps matching TRBD1 (5 bases). CDR3 length equals 15 residues. Trimming stripped 4 bases from V and 2 bases from J, with 14 bases between. The germline V gene encodes CDR1 LGHNT and CDR2 FRNRAP. CDR3 sequence reads: CASGSSRDGNYGYTF. The CDR3 coding sequence is TGTGCTAGTGGTTCCTCTAGGGACGGCAACTATGGCTACACCTTC.

J is TRBJ1-5 and V is TRBV5-8; 8 nucleotides align to TRBD1. The CDR3 contains 15 residues. Trimming at V came to 1 base and at J to 5 bases, leaving 5 bases not matched to a gene. The germline V gene encodes CDR1 SGHTS and CDR2 YDEGEE. For the CDR3, the DNA is TGTGCCAGCAGCTTGTGGCAGGGGGCCGATCAGCCCCAGCATTTT. Its translation is CASSLWQGADQPQHF. The variable domain in full, completed from reference TRBV5-8 and TRBJ1-5, reads EAGVTQSPTHLIKTRGQQATLRCSPISGHTSVYWYQQALGLGLQFLLWYDEGEERNRGNFPPRFSGRQFPNYSSELNVNALELEDSALYLCASSLWQGADQPQHFGDGTRLSIL.

The J gene is TRBJ1-6, the V gene TRBV14; D uncertain. Germline loops: CDR1 SGHDN, CDR2 FVKESK. The CDR3 runs to 16 residues. Deletions cut 0 bases from V and 10 bases from J, with 16 bases between. Here the CDR3 reads CASSQEQVGSGSPLHF. The CDR3 nucleotides read TGTGCCAGCAGCCAAGAGCAGGTCGGTTCGGGGTCACCCCTCCACTTT.

This clone has just one count. The V and J genes are TRBV25-1 and TRBJ1-1; 8 bases line up with TRBD1. J gave up 2 bases and V 8 bases, and 7 bases lay outside the gene matches. The CDR3 runs 14 residues. Germline assignment: CDR1 MGHDK and CDR2 SYGVNS. This CDR3 reads CASQTDRGNTEAFF. CDR3 DNA sequence: TGTGCCAGCCAAACTGACAGGGGAAACACTGAAGCTTTCTTT.

J is TRBJ2-2 and V is TRBV21-1; the table names TRBD1, a call not compared with the DNA. TRBV21-1 is annotated as a pseudogene. The CDR3 has 15 amino acids. The CDR3 nucleotides are TGTGCCAGCAGCAAAGGGACAGGGGACACCGGGGAGCTGTTTTTT. This translates into CASSKGTGDTGELFF.

This clone was seen just once. The chain recombines TRBV5-6 with TRBJ2-7; tentative D call: TRBD1 (5 bases). The CDR3 covers 13 residues. Deletions cut 3 bases from V and 4 bases from J, with 11 bases between. Germline CDR1 is SGHDT and CDR2 is YYEEEE. Written as DNA, the CDR3 is TGTGCCAGCAGCTCAGGGTTTTTTTACGAGCAGTACTTC. Translated, it gives CASSSGFFYEQYF.

The gene calls are TRBV3-1 (or the pseudogene TRBV3-2) and TRBJ1-2; TRBD1 aligns across 9 bases. V shed 5 bases and J 10 bases; nucleotides not matched to a gene: 11. CDR1 and CDR2 from the germline V gene are LGHDT and YNNKEL (reference sequence). The CDR3 length is 14 residues. CDR3 sequence reads: CASSLSGTGKIYTF. The CDR3 coding sequence is TGTGCCAGCAGCTTATCCGGGACAGGGAAAATCTACACCTTC.

The gene calls are TRBV6-6 and TRBJ2-3, with 7 bases lining up with TRBD1. The CDR3 has 13 residues. V shed 5 bases and J 3 bases; nucleotides not matched to a gene: 2. Germline CDR1 is MNHNY and CDR2 is SVGAGI (reference sequence). Here the CDR3 reads CASSIQGTDTQYF. The CDR3, as DNA: TGTGCCAGCAGTATACAGGGGACAGATACGCAGTATTTT.

V usage is TRBV27 and J usage is TRBJ2-6, with D uncertain. Germline CDR1 reads MNHEY; CDR2 reads SMNVEV (reference sequence). Trimming took 4 bases from V and 0 from J, leaving 7 bases between them. This CDR3 contains 15 residues. The CDR3 DNA follows: TGTGCCAGCAGTTCCCTTAACTCTGGGGCCAACGTCCTGACTTTC. Encoded protein: CASSSLNSGANVLTF.

The chain has TRBV5-6 and TRBJ1-2; 9 bases are shared with TRBD1. This CDR3 has 15 residues. J was trimmed by 5 bases and V by 4 bases; bases with no gene match: 9. Germline-derived CDR1 and CDR2 are SGHDT and YYEEEE. CDR3 in DNA: TGTGCCAGCAGCCCCGGGGACAGGGTACGGTATGGCTACACCTTC. Its translation is CASSPGDRVRYGYTF.

The rearrangement uses TRBV5-4 and TRBJ2-1, with D perhaps matching TRBD1 (6 bases). Germline lookup yields CDR1 SGHNT and CDR2 YYREEE (reference sequence). The ends were cut back, 0 bases at V and 14 bases at J, with 15 bases in the middle. This CDR3 has 13 residues. CDR3 bases: TGTGCCAGCAGCTTGGGGGCGGACCCAGGGGAGTTCTTC. As protein: CASSLGADPGEFF.

As regards this clone: An end of the junction differs from the germline gene, which may be a read error. J is TRBJ1-1 and V is TRBV12-3 or TRBV12-4; 7 bases map to TRBD1. The CDR3 contains 12 residues. CDR3 sequence (DNA): TGTGCCAGCAGTTTGCAGTCCGGACAGGTCATATTT. The encoded protein is CASSLQSGQVIF.

The chain uses TRBV18 and TRBJ1-5, with 9 bases matching TRBD1. The V and J ends lost 6 bases and 6 bases, in that order; junction bases with no gene match: 9. From germline, CDR1 is KGHSH and CDR2 LQKENI. The CDR3 has 15 residues. In DNA form, the CDR3 reads TGTGCCAGCTCCCTAAACAGGGGGCAAGGTCAGCCCCAGCATTTT. Encoded protein: CASSLNRGQGQPQHF.

This rearrangement joins TRBV5-1 to TRBJ1-2, with 8 bases aligning to TRBD1. Trimming at V came to 4 bases and at J to 3 bases, leaving 11 bases not matched to a gene. CDR3 length: 16 amino acids. In germline, CDR1 is SGHRS, CDR2 YFSETQ. Written as DNA, the CDR3 is TGCGCCAGCAGCACGGGACAGGCCCAGGAGGACTATGGCTACACCTTC. It yields the protein CASSTGQAQEDYGYTF.

The V and J genes are TRBV19 and TRBJ1-2, with TRBD1 matching 7 bases. The V segment lost 5 bases and the J segment 5 bases; nucleotides outside the gene matches: 20. The CDR3 runs to 18 residues. Germline loops: CDR1 LNHDA, CDR2 SQIVND (reference sequence). DNA for the CDR3: TGTGCCAGTAGTGGACGATTGCCGAACGTAACAGGGGAGTATGGCTACACCTTC. As protein: CASSGRLPNVTGEYGYTF.

A note on this clone: Relative to the germline gene, one junction end is altered; a read error may explain this. This chain joins TRBV7-7 and TRBJ2-2; D perhaps matches TRBD1 (7 bases). The CDR3 covers 12 residues. Germline V gene data show CDR1 as SSHAT and CDR2 as FNYEAQ (reference sequence). The CDR3 DNA reads as TGTGCTAGCAGCAGGGGGGCCGGGGAGCTGTTTTTT. Its translation is CASSRGAGELFF.

This clone showed up just a few times. The V gene is TRBV28, the J gene TRBJ1-1; 11 bases align to TRBD1. V trimming: 6 bases; J trimming: 7 bases; junction bases outside the gene matches: 7. The CDR3 sequence is 14 residues long. The V gene's germline CDR1 is MDHEN and CDR2 SYDVKM. For the CDR3, the DNA is TGTGCCAGCAGACTCCGGACAGGGGGCTTTGAAGCTTTCTTT. Protein product: CASRLRTGGFEAFF.

The chain couples TRBV7-2 to TRBJ2-7; maybe TRBD2 (6 bases). CDR1 SGHTA and CDR2 FQGNSA come from the germline V gene. CDR3 size: 16 residues. V was cut by 2 bases and J by 1 base, with 15 bases left in between. CDR3 loop: CASSLSAVADSYEQYF. For the CDR3, the DNA is TGTGCCAGCAGCTTAAGTGCGGTAGCGGATTCCTACGAGCAGTACTTC.